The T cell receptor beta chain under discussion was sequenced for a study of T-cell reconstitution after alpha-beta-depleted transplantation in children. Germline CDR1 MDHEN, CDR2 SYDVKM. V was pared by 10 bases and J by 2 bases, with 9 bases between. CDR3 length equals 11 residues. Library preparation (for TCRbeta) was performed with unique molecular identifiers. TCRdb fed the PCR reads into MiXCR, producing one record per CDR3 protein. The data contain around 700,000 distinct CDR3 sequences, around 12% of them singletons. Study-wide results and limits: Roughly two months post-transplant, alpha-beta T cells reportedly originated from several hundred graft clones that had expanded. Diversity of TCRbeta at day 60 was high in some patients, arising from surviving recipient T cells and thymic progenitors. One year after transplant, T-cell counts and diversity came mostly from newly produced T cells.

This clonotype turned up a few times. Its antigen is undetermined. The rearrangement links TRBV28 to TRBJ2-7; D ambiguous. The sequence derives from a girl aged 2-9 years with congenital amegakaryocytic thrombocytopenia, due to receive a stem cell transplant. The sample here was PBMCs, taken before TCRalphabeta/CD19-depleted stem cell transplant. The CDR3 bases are TGTGCCACAGCTGACACCTACGAGCAGTACTTC. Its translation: CATADTYEQYF.